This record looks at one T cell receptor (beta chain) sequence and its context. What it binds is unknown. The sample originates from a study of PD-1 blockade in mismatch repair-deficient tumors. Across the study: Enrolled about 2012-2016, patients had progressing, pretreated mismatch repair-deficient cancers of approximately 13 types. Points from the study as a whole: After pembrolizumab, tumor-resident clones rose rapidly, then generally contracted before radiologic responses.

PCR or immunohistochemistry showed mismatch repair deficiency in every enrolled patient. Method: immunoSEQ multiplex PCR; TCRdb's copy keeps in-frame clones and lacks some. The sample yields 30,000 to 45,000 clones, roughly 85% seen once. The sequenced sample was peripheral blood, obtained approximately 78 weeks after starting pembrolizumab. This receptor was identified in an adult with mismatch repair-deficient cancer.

CDR3: CASRTEGKNIQYF. Written as DNA, the CDR3 is TGTGCCAGCAGGACGGAAGGCAAAAACATTCAGTACTTC. The V and J genes are TRBV6-6 and TRBJ2-4; D gene ambiguous. V lost 6 bases to trimming and J lost 3 bases, with 9 bases between them. Germline values: CDR1 MNHNY, CDR2 SVGAGI (reference sequence). The CDR3 covers 13 residues.